This T cell receptor (beta chain) was recorded in a study of blood T cell repertoires in COVID-19 (dated by TCRdb to 2020 to 2021). For the study in its entirety: The collaborator samples originated in the United States, Italy and Spain and spanned the acute and convalescent phases of COVID-19. Where HLA class I and class II types were available, the types were taken from metadata supplied by the sample provider, not from assay-based typing. The material from the prospective study consisted of cDNA or gDNA derived from T cells, B-cell-depleted T cells, or PBMCs. A freely available public database, intended as a resource for researchers studying the immune response to SARS-CoV-2, is where the repertoires were released. Samples were obtained from the ongoing ImmuneRACE study (first 160 participants) and from approximately 1,200 subjects provided by 6 global collaborators. Deeply sampled blood TCRbeta repertoires from subjects exposed to, actively infected with, or recovered from COVID-19 were included in the dataset. A de-identified subject ID, COVID-19 status, age in years and sex were almost always included in the sample metadata.

The collaborating institutions used their own protocols to collect whole blood in K2EDTA tubes. For TCRbeta analysis, collaborator samples were shipped as frozen whole blood, as isolated PBMCs, or as DNA extracted from either sample type. What the work shows at the level of the full study, not this receptor alone: Clinical and demographic metadata were provided uncurated, with the amount varying by source and participant.

The immunoSEQ Assay, a bias-controlled multiplex PCR, was used to amplify TCRbeta CDR3 regions from genomic DNA. In the original analysis: The number of nucleated cells in each sample was estimated by amplification of reference gene primers within the assay. To quantify the absolute abundance of each unique TCRbeta CDR3 rearrangement, sequence reads were collapsed and filtered. Productive Simpson clonality was computed per sample as the square root of Simpson's diversity index over productive rearrangements. TCRdb provides this immuneACCESS table in a form limited to in-frame rearrangements. Some clones are lacking; in checked studies, under half of them reflect an unresolved V gene, and why the rest are absent is not known. Clone size and V and J calls were adopted from that table, with D and trimming inferred from the DNA. This sample gives about 300,000 clones in total; more than 70% of them show up just once. About 1.2% of the sample lies in the top ten.

To note about this clone: The antigen it binds to is not known. No clone much larger than this one lies a single base away; base qualities are absent.

The TCR sequence derives from a woman aged 45-59 years with acute or convalescent COVID-19. Specimen: peripheral blood.

The DNA is TGTGCCGGCTCGGGGGGCTTTCGCAATGAGCAGTTCTTC. The translation is CAGSGGFRNEQFF. The V gene is TRBV11-2 and the J gene is TRBJ2-1; the D gene is perhaps TRBD2, on 7 matching bases. Taken from the germline V gene, the CDR1 and CDR2 loops are SGHAT and FQNNGV. V lost 11 bases and J lost 6 bases; the stretch between them is 17 bases long. The CDR3 starts with the cysteine, ends with the phenylalanine, and has 13 residues. The sequence is cut down to CDR3 DNA, 39 bases in frame from base 1.